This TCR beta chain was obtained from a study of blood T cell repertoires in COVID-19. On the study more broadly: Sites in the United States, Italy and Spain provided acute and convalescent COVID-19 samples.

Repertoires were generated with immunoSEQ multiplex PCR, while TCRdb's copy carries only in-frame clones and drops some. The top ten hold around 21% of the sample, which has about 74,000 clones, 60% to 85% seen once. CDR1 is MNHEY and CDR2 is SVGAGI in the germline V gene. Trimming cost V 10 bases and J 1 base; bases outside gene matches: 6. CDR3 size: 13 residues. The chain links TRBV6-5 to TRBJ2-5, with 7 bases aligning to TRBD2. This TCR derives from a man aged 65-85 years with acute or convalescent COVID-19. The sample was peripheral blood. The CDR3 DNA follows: TGTGCCACCAGCCGGGGGGTCCAAGAGACCCAGTACTTC. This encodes CATSRGVQETQYF.